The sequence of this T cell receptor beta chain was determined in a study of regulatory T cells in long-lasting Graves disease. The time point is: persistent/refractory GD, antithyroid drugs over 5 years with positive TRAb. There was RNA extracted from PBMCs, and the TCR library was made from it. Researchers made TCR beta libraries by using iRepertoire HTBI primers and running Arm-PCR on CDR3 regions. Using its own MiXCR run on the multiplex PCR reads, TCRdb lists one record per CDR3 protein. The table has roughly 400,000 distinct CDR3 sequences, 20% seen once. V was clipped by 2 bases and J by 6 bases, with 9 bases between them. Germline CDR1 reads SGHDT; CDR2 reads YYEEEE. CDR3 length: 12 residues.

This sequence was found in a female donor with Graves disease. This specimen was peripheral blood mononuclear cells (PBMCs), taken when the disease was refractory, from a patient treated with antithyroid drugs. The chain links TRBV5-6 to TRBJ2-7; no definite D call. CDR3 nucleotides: TGTGCCAGCAGCTTTGCCCAAGGCGAGCAGTACTTC. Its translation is CASSFAQGEQYF.